Listed below are T cell receptor beta chains from one sample, sequenced in a study of blood T cell repertoires in COVID-19. Method: immunoSEQ multiplex PCR; TCRdb's copy keeps in-frame clones and lacks some. The sample has over 100,000 clones, 75% to 90% seen once. The sequencing sample was made of peripheral blood. Every receptor here comes from a human donor with acute or convalescent COVID-19. The donor label of this sample is uncertain. Each CDR3 is given with its conserved first and last residue. The order of the fields is clone size, J gene, V gene, D gene, CDR3 DNA, CDR3 protein. D genes are given only for firm matches. Clone size appears in some rows only: once, few, many, or a class for an expanded clone.

clone_size: .; j_call: TRBJ1-4; v_call: TRBV3-1/TRBV3-2; d_call: .; cdr3_nt: TGTGCCAGCAGCCAAGGACAGCTGGGAGGAAAACTGTTTTTT; cdr3_aa: CASSQGQLGGKLFF
clone_size: .; j_call: TRBJ2-1; v_call: TRBV2; d_call: .; cdr3_nt: TGTGCCAGCAGTGAGGCGGGTTCTCTTACCTACAATGAGCAGTTCTTC; cdr3_aa: CASSEAGSLTYNEQFF
clone_size: .; j_call: TRBJ2-1; v_call: TRBV5-1; d_call: TRBD2; cdr3_nt: TGCGCCAGCAGCTTGGCTGCGACTAGCGACTACAATGAGCAGTTCTTC; cdr3_aa: CASSLAATSDYNEQFF
clone_size: .; j_call: TRBJ2-7; v_call: TRBV28; d_call: TRBD1; cdr3_nt: TGTGCCAGCAGTACCGGGACAGGGGTAGACGAGCAGTACTTC; cdr3_aa: CASSTGTGVDEQYF
clone_size: .; j_call: TRBJ2-1; v_call: TRBV3-1/TRBV3-2; d_call: TRBD2; cdr3_nt: TGTGCCAGCAGCCAAGGGGTTAGCGGGAGGGGGATCTACAATGAGCAGTTCTTC; cdr3_aa: CASSQGVSGRGIYNEQFF
clone_size: .; j_call: TRBJ2-2; v_call: TRBV5-1; d_call: .; cdr3_nt: TGCGCCAGCAGCTCCCCTAAGAACACCGGGGAGCTGTTTTTT; cdr3_aa: CASSSPKNTGELFF
clone_size: .; j_call: TRBJ1-1; v_call: TRBV10-3; d_call: .; cdr3_nt: TGTGCCATCAGTCAGGAACCTATGAACACTGAAGCTTTCTTT; cdr3_aa: CAISQEPMNTEAFF
clone_size: .; j_call: TRBJ1-4; v_call: TRBV4-1; d_call: .; cdr3_nt: TGCGCCAGCAGCCAAGTAGCGGGTGCAACTAATGAAAAACTGTTTTTT; cdr3_aa: CASSQVAGATNEKLFF
clone_size: few; j_call: TRBJ1-5; v_call: TRBV5-6; d_call: .; cdr3_nt: TGTGCCAGCAGCTTATCGACAGGCGCGTTTGATCAGCCCCAGCATTTT; cdr3_aa: CASSLSTGAFDQPQHF
clone_size: .; j_call: TRBJ1-3; v_call: TRBV7-3; d_call: .; cdr3_nt: TGTGCCAGCAGCTTTACTCTAGGCGCGGGAAACTCTGGAAACACCATATATTTT; cdr3_aa: CASSFTLGAGNSGNTIYF
clone_size: .; j_call: TRBJ2-1; v_call: TRBV7-3; d_call: TRBD2; cdr3_nt: TGTGCCAGCGCTAGCGGGGGTAGCTCCTACAATGAGCAGTTCTTC; cdr3_aa: CASASGGSSYNEQFF
clone_size: .; j_call: TRBJ2-5; v_call: TRBV24-1; d_call: .; cdr3_nt: TGTGCCACCAGTGATTCTGGGAGTGAGACCCAGTACTTC; cdr3_aa: CATSDSGSETQYF